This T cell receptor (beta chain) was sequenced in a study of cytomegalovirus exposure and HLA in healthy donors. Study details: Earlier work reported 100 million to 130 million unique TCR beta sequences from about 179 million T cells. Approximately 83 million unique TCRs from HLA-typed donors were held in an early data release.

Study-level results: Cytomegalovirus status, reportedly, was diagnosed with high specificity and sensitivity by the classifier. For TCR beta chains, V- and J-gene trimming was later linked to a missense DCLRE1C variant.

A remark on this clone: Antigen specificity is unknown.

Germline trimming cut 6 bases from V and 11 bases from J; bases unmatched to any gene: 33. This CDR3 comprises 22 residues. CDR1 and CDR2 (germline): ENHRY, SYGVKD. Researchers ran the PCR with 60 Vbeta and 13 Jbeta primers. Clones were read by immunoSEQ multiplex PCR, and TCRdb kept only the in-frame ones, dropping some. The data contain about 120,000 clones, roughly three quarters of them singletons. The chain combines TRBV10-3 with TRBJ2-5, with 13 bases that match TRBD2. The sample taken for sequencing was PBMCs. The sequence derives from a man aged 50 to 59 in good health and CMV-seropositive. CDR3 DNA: TGTGCCATCAGCTCATTAGGACAGGCCACCACGACTAGCGGGAGGCCCTTCTTCGGGCAGTACTTC. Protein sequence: CAISSLGQATTTSGRPFFGQYF.